The text below deals with one T cell receptor (beta chain). The source of the sample is a study of blood T cell repertoires in COVID-19. Across the whole study: Acute and convalescent COVID-19 specimens originated in the United States, Italy and Spain. T cells, B-cell-depleted T cells, or PBMCs supplied cDNA or gDNA.

V was clipped by 4 bases and J by 0 bases, with 17 bases between them. The germline V gene has CDR1 SGHDT and CDR2 YYEEEE. This CDR3 region has 17 residues. In the original analysis: Reference gene primer amplification in the assay estimated nucleated cell counts. The table came from immunoSEQ multiplex PCR; TCRdb's copy has only in-frame clones and leaves some out. The V and J calls and clone size were taken over from that table, and D and trimming were inferred from the DNA. The data contain 70,000 to 80,000 clones, 86% of them singletons. The sequence was obtained from a woman between 55 and 75 years old with acute or convalescent COVID-19. Sequenced input: peripheral blood. The genes are TRBV5-6 and TRBJ1-3, with D possibly being TRBD1 (6 bases). CDR3 bases: TGTGCCAGCAGCCCCCGATCGGGACATTTCTCTGGAAACACCATATATTTT. This sequence encodes CASSPRSGHFSGNTIYF.